The T cell receptor (beta chain) under discussion was sequenced for a study of PD-L1 blockade in urothelial cancer. As to time point: pretreatment peripheral blood. Profiled with immunoSEQ multiplex PCR; TCRdb holds only in-frame clones, not every one. The table records more than 55,000 clones, approximately 80% of them present only once. The TCR sequence derives from a man aged 65-85 years with urothelial cancer. This specimen consisted of PBMCs, obtained around atezolizumab (anti-PD-L1) treatment.

This CDR3 reads CAVQDTGNTIYF. Here the CDR3 DNA reads TGTGCCGTACAGGATACTGGAAACACCATATATTTT. The genes are TRBV19 and TRBJ1-3; D might be TRBD1 (5 bases). The germline V gene encodes CDR1 LNHDA and CDR2 SQIVND (reference sequence). This CDR3 has 12 residues. The V end was cut by 11 bases, the J end by 2 bases, with 10 bases between.